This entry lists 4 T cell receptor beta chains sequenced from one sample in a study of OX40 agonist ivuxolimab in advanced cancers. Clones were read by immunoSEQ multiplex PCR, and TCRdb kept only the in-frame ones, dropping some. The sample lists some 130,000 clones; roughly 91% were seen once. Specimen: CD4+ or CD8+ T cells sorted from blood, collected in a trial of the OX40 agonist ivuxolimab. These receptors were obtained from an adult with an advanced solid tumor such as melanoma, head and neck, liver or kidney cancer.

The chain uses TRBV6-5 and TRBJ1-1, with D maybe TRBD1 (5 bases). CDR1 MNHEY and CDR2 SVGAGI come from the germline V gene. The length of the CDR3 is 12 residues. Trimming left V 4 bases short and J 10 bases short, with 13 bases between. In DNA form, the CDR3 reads TGTGCCAGCAGTTCGGGGGAGCGGGTAGCTTTCTTT. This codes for CASSSGERVAFF.

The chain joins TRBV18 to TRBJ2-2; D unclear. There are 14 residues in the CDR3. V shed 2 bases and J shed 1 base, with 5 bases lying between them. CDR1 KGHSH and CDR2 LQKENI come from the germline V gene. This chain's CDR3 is CASSPSKNTGELFF. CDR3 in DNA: TGTGCCAGCTCACCATCCAAGAACACCGGGGAGCTGTTTTTT. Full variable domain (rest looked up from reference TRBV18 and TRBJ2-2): NAGVMQNPRHLVRRRGQEARLRCSPMKGHSHVYWYRQLPEEGLKFMVYLQKENIIDESGMPKERFSAEFPKEGPSILRIQQVVRGDSAAYFCASSPSKNTGELFFGEGSRLTVL.

The CDR3 here is CASSPRQNEKLFF. The CDR3 nucleotides are TGTGCCAGCTCACCGAGGCAGAATGAAAAACTGTTTTTT. The V gene is TRBV18, the J gene TRBJ1-4; D uncertain. The V gene's germline CDR1 is KGHSH and CDR2 LQKENI. Deletions cut 3 bases from V and 5 bases from J, with 7 bases between. This CDR3 has 13 amino acids.

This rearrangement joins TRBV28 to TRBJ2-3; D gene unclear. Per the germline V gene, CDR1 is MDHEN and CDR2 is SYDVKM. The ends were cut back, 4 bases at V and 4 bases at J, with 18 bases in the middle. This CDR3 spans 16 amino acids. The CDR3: CASSSSVVRAPDTQYF. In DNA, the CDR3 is TGTGCCAGCAGTTCCTCAGTTGTCCGGGCCCCAGATACGCAGTATTTT.